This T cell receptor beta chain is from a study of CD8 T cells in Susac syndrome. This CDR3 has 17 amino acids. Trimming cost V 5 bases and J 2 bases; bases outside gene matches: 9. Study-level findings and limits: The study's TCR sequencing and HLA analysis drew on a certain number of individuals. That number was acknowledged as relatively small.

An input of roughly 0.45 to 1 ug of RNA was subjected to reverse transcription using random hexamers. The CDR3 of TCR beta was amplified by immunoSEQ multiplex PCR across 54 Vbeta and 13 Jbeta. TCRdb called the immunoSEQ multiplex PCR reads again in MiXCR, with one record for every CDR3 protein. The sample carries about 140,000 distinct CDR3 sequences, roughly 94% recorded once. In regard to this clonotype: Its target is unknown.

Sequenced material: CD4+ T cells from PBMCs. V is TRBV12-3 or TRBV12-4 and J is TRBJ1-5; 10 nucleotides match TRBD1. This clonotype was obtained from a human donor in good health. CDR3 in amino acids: CASSETGGPRGNQPQHF. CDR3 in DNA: TGTGCCAGCAGTGAGACAGGGGGCCCGAGGGGCAATCAGCCCCAGCATTTT.